This T cell receptor (beta chain) stems from a study of shared clonotypes between healthy human individuals. Details on this clone: This same CDR3 is encoded by further DNA sequences in the sample.

This CDR3 is built from 15 residues. In germline, CDR1 is MDHEN, CDR2 SYDVKM. After removal of 6 bases from V and 4 bases from J, the junction contained 9 bases not matched to a gene. TCRdb keeps only in-frame clones here, not all; method: immunoSEQ multiplex PCR. Among roughly 2,500,000 clones listed, approximately 93% were seen once. This TCR derives from a man aged 18 to 30 in good health. Some clones in this sample may be carry-over from other donors' samples. The V gene is TRBV28, the J gene TRBJ2-7; 10 bases line up with TRBD1. The sample consisted of naive CD4+ T cells from PBMCs. Subset given: CD45RA+ positively selected. CDR3 nucleotide sequence: TGTGCCAGCAGAACTACCGGGACAGGGGCTTACGAGCAGTACTTC. Translated: CASRTTGTGAYEQYF. Combining the CDR3 with reference TRBV28 and TRBJ2-7 gives the whole variable domain DVKVTQSSRYLVKRTGEKVFLECVQDMDHENMFWYRQDPGLGLRLIYFSYDVKMKEKGDIPEGYSVSREKKERFSLILESASTNQTSMYLCASRTTGTGAYEQYFGPGTRLTVT.